This note documents a single T cell receptor beta chain sequence. This entry comes from a study of blood T cell repertoires in COVID-19. Repertoires were generated with immunoSEQ multiplex PCR, while TCRdb's copy carries only in-frame clones and drops some. Of a few hundred thousand clones listed, 70% to 90% were seen once; the top ten hold roughly 7.1%. The V gene's germline CDR1 is GTSNPN and CDR2 SVGIG (reference sequence). V lost 4 bases to trimming and J lost 8 bases, with 17 bases between them. The CDR3 has 14 amino acids. The V gene is TRBV30, the J gene TRBJ1-4, with D uncertain. This clonotype originated in a woman aged 45-60 years who had recovered from COVID-19. The sample consisted of peripheral blood. CDR3 loop: CAWNFARGGEKLFF. The CDR3 DNA is TGTGCCTGGAATTTCGCCCGGGGAGGGGAAAAACTGTTTTTT.